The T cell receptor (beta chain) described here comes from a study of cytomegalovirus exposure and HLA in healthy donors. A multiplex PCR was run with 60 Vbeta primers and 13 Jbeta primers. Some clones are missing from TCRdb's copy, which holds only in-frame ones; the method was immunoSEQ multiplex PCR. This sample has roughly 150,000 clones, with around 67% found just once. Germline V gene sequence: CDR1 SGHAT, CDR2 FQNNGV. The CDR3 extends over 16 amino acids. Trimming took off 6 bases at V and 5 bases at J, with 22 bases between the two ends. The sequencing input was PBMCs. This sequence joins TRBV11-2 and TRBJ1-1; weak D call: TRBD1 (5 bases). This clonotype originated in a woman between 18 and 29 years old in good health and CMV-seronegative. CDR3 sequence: CASRTGSDALRTEAFF. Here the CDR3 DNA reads TGTGCCAGCAGAACAGGTTCCGATGCCTTAAGAACTGAAGCTTTCTTT.